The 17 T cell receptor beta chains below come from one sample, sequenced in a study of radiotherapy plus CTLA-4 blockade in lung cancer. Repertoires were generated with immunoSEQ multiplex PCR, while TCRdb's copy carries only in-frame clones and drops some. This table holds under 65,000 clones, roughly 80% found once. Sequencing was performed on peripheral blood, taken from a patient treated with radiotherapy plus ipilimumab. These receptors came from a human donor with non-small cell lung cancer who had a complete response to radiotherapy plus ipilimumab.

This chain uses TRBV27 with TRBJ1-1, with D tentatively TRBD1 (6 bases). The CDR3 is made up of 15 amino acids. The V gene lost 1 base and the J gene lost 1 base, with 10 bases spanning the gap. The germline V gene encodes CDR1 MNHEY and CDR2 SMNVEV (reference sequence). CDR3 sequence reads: CASSLLGGGNTEAFF. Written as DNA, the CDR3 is TGTGCCAGCAGTTTATTAGGGGGGGGGAACACTGAAGCTTTCTTT.

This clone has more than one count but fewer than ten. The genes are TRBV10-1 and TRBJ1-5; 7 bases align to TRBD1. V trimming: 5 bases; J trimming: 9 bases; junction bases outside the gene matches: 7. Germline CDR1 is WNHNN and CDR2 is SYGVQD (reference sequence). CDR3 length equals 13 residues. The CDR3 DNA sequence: TGCGCCAGCAGTCCTGACAGGGCCTCGCCCCAGCATTTT. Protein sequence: CASSPDRASPQHF.

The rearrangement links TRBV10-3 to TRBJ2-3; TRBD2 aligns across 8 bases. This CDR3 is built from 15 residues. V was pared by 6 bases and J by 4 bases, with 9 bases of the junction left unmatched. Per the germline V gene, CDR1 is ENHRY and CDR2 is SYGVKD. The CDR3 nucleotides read TGTGCCATCAGACGAACGGGGGGGCTGGCAGATACGCAGTATTTT. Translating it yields CAIRRTGGLADTQYF.

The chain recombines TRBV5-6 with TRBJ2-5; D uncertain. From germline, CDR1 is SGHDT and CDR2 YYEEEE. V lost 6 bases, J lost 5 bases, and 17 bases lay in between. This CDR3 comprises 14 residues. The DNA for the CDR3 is TGTGCCAGCACCCTAGGTCTCCAGAAGGAGACCCAGTACTTC. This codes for CASTLGLQKETQYF.

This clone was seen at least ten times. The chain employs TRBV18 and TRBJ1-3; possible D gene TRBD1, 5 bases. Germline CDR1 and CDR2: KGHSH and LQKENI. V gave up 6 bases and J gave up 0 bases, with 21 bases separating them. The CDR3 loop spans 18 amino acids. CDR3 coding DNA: TGTGCCAGCTCCCCCATGTCGGGGGGTCCCCTCTCTGGAAACACCATATATTTT. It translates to CASSPMSGGPLSGNTIYF.

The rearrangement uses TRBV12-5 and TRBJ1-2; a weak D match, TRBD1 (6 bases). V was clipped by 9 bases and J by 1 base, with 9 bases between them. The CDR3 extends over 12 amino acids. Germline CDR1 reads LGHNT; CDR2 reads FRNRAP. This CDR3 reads CASGQSNYGYTF. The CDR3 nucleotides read TGTGCTAGCGGACAGAGTAACTATGGCTACACCTTC.

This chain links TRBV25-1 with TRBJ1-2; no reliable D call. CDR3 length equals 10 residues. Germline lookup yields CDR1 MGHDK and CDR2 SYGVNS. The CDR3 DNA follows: TGTTCCTATCTGGACTATGGCTACACCTTC. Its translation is CSYLDYGYTF.

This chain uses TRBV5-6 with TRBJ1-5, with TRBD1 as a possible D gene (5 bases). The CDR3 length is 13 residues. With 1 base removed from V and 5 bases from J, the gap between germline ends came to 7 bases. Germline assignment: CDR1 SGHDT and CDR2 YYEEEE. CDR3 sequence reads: CASSLQGYQPQHF. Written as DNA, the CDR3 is TGTGCCAGCAGCTTGCAGGGTTATCAGCCCCAGCATTTT.

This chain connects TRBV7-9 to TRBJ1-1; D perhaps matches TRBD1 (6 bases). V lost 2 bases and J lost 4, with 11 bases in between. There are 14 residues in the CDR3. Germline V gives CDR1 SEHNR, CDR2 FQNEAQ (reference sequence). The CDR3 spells CASSLRGSGTEAFF. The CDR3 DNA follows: TGTGCCAGCAGCTTAAGGGGGTCGGGCACTGAAGCTTTCTTT. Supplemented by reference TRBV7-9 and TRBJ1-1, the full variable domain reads DTGVSQNPRHKITKRGQNVTFRCDPISEHNRLYWYRQTLGQGPEFLTYFQNEAQLEKSRLLSDRFSAERPKGSFSTLEIQRTEQGDSAMYLCASSLRGSGTEAFFGQGTRLTVV.

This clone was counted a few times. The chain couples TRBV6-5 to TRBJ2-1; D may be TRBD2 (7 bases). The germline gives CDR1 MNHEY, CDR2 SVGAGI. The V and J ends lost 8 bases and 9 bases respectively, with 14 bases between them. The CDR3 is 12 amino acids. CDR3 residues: CASGGAYPEQFF. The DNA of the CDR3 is TGTGCCAGCGGGGGGGCCTATCCTGAGCAGTTCTTC.

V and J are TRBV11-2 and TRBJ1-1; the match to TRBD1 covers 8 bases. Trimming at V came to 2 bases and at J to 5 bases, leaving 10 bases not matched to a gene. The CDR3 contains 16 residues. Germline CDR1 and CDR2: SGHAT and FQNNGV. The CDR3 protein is CASSLTRGRRGTEAFF. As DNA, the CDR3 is TGTGCCAGCAGCTTAACCAGGGGGCGCCGAGGGACTGAAGCTTTCTTT.

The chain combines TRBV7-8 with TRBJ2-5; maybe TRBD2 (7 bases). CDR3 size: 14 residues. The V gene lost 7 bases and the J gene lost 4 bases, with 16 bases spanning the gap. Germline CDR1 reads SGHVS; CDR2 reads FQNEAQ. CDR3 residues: CASKSKRGGETQYF. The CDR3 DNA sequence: TGTGCCAGCAAATCCAAGAGGGGGGGAGAGACCCAGTACTTC.

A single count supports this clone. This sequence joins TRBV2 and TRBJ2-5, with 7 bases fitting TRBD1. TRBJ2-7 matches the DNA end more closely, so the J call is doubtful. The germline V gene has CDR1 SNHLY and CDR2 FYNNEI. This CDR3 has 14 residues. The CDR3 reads CASSGTGISYEQYF. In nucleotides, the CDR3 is TGTGCCAGCAGTGGGACAGGAATTTCCTACGAGCAGTACTTC.

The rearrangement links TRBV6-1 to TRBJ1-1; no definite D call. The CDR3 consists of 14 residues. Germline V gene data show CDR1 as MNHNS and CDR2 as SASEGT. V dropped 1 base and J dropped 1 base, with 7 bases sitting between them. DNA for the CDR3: TGTGCCAGCAGTGAAGTGCACGGGAACACTGAAGCTTTCTTT. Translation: CASSEVHGNTEAFF.

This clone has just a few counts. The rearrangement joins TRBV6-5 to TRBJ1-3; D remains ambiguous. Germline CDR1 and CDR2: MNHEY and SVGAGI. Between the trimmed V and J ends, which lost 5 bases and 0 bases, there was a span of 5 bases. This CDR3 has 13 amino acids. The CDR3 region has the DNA TGTGCCAGCAGTGGGAGCTCTGGAAACACCATATATTTT. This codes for CASSGSSGNTIYF.

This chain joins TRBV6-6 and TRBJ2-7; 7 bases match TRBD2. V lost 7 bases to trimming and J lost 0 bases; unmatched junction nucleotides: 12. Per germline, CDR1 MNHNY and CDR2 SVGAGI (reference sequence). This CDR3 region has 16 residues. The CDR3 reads CASTSGGGGVSYEQYV. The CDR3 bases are TGTGCCAGCACCTCCGGTGGGGGAGGGGTCTCCTACGAGCAGTACGTC.

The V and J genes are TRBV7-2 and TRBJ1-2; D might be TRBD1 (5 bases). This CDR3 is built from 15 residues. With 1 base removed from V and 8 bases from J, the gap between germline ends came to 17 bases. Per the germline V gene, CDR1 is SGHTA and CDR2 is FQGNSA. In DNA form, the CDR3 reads TGTGCCAGCAGCTTAGGAAGTGGTGGGGCGGGGGGCTACACCTTC. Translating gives CASSLGSGGAGGYTF.